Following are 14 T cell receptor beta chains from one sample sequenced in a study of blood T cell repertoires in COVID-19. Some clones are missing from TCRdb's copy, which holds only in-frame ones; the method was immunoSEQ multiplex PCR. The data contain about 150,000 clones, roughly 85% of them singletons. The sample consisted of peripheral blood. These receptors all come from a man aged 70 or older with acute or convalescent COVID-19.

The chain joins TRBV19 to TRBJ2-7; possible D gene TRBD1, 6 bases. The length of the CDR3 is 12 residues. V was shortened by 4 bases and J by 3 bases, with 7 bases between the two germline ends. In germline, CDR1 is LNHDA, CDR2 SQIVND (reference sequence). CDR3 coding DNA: TGTGCCAGTAGTACGGACAGCTACGAGCAGTACTTC. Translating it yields CASSTDSYEQYF.

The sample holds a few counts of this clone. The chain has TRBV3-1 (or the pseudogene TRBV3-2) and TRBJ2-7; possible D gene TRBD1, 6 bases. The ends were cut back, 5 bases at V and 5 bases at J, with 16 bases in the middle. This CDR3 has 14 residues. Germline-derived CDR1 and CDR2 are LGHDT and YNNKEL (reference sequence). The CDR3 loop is CASSLEGTLHEQYF. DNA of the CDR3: TGTGCCAGCAGCTTAGAGGGGACACTCCACGAGCAGTACTTC.

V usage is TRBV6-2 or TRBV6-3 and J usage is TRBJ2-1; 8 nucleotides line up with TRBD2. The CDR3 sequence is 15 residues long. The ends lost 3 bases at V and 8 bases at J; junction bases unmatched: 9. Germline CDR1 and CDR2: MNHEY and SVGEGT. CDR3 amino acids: CASSYSGVQPYEQFF. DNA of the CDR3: TGTGCCAGCAGTTATAGCGGGGTTCAACCCTATGAGCAGTTCTTC.

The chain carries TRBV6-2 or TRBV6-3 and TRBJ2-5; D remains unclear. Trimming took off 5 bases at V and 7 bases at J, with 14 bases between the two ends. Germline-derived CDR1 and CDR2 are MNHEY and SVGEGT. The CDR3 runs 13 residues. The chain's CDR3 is CASSLTLLGTQYF. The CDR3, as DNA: TGTGCCAGCAGTCTAACACTACTTGGGACCCAGTACTTC.

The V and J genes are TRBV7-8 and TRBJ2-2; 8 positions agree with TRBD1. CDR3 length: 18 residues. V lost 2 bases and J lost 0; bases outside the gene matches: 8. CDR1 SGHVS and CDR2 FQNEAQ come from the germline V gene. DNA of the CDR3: TGTGCCAGCAGCTTAAATACAGGGGGTACAACGAACACCGGGGAGCTGTTTTTT. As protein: CASSLNTGGTTNTGELFF.

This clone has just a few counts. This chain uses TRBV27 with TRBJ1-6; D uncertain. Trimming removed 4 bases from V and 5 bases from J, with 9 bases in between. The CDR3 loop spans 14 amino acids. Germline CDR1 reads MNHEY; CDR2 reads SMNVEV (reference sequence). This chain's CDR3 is CASSYRANNSPLHF. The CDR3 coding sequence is TGTGCCAGCAGTTATCGAGCAAATAATTCACCCCTCCACTTT.

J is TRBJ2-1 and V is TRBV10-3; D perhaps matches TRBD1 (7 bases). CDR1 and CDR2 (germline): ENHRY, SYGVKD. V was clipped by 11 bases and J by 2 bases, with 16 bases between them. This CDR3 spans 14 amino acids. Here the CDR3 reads CASRGDSAYNEQFF. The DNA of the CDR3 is TGTGCCTCCAGGGGGGACTCGGCCTACAATGAGCAGTTCTTC.

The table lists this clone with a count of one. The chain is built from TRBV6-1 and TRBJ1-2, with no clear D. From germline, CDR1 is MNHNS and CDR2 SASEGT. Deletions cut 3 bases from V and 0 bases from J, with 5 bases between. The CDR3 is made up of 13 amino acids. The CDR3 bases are TGTGCCAGCAGTGACGGAGCTAACTATGGCTACACCTTC. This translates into CASSDGANYGYTF.

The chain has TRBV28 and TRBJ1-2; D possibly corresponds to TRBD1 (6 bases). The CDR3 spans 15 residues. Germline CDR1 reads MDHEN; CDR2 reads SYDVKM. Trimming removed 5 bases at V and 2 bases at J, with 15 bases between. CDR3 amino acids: CASSLPLQGNYGYTF. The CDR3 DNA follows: TGTGCCAGCAGTCTCCCTTTACAGGGAAACTATGGCTACACCTTC.

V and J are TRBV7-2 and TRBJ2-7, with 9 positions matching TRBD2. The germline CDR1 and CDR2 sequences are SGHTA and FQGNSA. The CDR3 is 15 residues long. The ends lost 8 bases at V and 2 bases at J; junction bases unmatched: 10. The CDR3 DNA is TGTGCCAGCGCTCCGGACGGCGGGAGGGCCTACGAGCAGTACTTC. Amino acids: CASAPDGGRAYEQYF.

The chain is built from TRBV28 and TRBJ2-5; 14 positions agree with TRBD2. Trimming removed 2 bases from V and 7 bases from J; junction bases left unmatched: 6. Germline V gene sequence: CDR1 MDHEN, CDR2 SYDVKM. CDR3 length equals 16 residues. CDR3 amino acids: CASSLVGLAGDGTQYF. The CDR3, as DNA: TGTGCCAGCAGTTTAGTGGGACTAGCGGGAGACGGGACCCAGTACTTC.

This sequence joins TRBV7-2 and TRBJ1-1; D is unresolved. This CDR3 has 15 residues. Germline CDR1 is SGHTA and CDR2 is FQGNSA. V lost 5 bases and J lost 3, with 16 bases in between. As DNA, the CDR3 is TGTGCCAGCAGCACGAGAGGCGGTTGGGACACTGAAGCTTTCTTT. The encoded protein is CASSTRGGWDTEAFF.

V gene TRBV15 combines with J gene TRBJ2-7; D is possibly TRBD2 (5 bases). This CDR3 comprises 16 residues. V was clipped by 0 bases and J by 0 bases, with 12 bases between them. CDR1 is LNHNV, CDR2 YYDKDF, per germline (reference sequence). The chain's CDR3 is CATSRERGPSSYEQYF. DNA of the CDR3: TGTGCCACCAGCAGAGAACGCGGGCCGAGCTCCTACGAGCAGTACTTC.

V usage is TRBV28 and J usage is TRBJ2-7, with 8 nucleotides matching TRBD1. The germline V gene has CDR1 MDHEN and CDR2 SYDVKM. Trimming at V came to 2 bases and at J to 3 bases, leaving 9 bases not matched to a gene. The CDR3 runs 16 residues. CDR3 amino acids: CASSLPPTGGSYEQYF. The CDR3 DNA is TGTGCCAGCAGTTTACCGCCTACAGGGGGTAGCTACGAGCAGTACTTC.